This T cell receptor beta chain comes out of a study of T cell responses to AZD1222 COVID-19 vaccine. Study context: Pooled in the analysis were second doses at about 4 or about 12 weeks. Study-wide results and caveats: All repertoire sampling was performed exclusively after the peak T cell response. Per reports, nearly half of all spike-specific TCRs target regions that are unmutated in variants.

Details on this clone: The antigen is unknown.

Some clones are missing from TCRdb's copy, which holds only in-frame ones; the method was immunoSEQ multiplex PCR. The sample shows about 120,000 clones, approximately 83% of them seen only once. CDR1 is SNHLY and CDR2 is FYNNEI in the germline V gene. The CDR3 is made up of 13 amino acids. J lost 6 bases, V lost 7 bases, and 7 bases had no gene match. This receptor was obtained from an adult in good health. Sample: peripheral blood, taken on day 0 of AZD1222 vaccination. V is TRBV2 and J is TRBJ2-7; TRBD1 aligns across 9 bases. This chain's CDR3 is CASTEVGQGEQYF. In nucleotides, the CDR3 is TGTGCCAGCACGGAAGTGGGACAGGGCGAGCAGTACTTC.